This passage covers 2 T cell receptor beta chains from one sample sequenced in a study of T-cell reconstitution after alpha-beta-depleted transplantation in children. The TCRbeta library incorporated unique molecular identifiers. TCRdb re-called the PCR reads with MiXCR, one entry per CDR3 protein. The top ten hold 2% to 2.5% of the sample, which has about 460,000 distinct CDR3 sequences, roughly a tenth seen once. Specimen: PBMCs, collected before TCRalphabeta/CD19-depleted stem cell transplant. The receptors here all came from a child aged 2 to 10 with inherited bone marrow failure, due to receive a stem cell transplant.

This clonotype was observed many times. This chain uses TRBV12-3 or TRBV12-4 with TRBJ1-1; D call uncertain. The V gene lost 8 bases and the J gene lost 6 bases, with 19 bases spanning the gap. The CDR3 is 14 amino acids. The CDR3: CASRNRPSGAEAFF. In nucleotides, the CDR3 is TGTGCCAGCCGAAACAGACCAAGTGGCGCTGAAGCTTTCTTT.

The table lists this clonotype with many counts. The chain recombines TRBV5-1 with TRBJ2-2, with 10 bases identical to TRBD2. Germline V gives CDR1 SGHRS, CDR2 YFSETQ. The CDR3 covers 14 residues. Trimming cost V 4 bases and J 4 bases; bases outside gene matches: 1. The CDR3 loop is CASSASGSTGELFF. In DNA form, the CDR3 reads TGCGCCAGCAGCGCTAGCGGGAGCACCGGGGAGCTGTTTTTT. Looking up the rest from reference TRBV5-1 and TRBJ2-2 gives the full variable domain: KAGVTQTPRYLIKTRGQQVTLSCSPISGHRSVSWYQQTPGQGLQFLFEYFSETQRNKGNFPGRFSGRQFSNSRSEMNVSTLELGDSALYLCASSASGSTGELFFGEGSRLTVL.